This T cell receptor beta chain was captured by sequencing in a study of post-analysis software for immune sequencing data. Study findings and constraints: Samples sharing a preparation batch grouped tightly together when assessed by F measure. Compared against controls, patients with multiple sclerosis displayed significantly lower normalized Chao1 diversity. Patients used a handful of TRBV segments, including TRBV5-6, TRBV5-1 and TRBV20-1, more often than controls.

CDR3 length equals 15 residues. The junction had 7 bases not matched to a gene; V was cut back by 3 bases and J by 8 bases. Concerning this clonotype itself: The target antigen is unknown.

The TCR beta cDNA libraries carried unique molecular identifiers. Input amounts of about 0.85 to 10 million T cells were used. These gave around 500,000 cDNA molecules, so each molecule approximated one T cell. TCRdb reprocessed the PCR reads via MiXCR and lists one record per CDR3 protein. In the table there are approximately 440,000 distinct CDR3 sequences, 40% to 55% of which are singletons. The origin of this receptor is a girl aged 5-17 years with multiple sclerosis. The sequenced material came from blood. The V and J genes are TRBV12-3 or TRBV12-4 and TRBJ2-1, with 10 bases matching TRBD2. DNA of the CDR3: TGTGCCAGCAGTTTTATAGCGGGAGGTGGCTATGAGCAGTTCTTC. It specifies CASSFIAGGGYEQFF.